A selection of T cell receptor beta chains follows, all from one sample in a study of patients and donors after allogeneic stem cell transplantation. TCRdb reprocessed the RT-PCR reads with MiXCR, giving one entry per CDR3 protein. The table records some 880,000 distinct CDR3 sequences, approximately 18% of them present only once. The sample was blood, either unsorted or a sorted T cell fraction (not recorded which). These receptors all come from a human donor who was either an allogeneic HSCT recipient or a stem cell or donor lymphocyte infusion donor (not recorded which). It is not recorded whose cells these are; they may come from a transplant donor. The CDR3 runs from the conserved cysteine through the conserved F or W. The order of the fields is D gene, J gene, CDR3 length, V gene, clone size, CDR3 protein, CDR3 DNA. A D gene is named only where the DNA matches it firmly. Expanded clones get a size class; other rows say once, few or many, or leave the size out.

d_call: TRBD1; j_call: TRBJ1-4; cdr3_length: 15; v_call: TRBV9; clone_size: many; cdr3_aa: CASSPRQGIGEKLFF; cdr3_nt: TGTGCCAGCAGCCCCCGACAGGGGATCGGAGAAAAACTGTTTTTT
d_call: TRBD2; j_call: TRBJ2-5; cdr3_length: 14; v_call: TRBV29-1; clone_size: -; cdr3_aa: CSVKRGGGQETQYF; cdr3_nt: TGCAGCGTGAAGCGGGGGGGCGGGCAAGAGACCCAGTACTTC
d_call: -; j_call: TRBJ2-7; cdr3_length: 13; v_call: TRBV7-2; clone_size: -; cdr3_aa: CASSYDGSYEQYF; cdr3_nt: TGTGCCAGCAGCTACGACGGGTCCTACGAGCAGTACTTC
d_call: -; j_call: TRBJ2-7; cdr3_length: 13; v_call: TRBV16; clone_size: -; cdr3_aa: CTSSQAGINEQYF; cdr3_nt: TGTACCAGCAGCCAAGCAGGGATTAACGAGCAGTACTTC
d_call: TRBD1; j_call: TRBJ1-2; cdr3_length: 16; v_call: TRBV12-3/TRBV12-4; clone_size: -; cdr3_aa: CASSLDRGLINYGYTF; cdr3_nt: TGTGCCAGCAGTTTGGACAGGGGGCTTATTAACTATGGCTACACCTTC
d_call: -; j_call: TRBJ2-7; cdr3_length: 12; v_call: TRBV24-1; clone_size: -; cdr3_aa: CATSDSSYEQYF; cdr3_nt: TGTGCCACCAGTGATAGCTCCTACGAGCAGTACTTC
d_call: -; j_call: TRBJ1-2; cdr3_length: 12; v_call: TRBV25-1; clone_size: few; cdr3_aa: CASSDPVYGYTF; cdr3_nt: TGTGCCAGCAGCGACCCAGTCTATGGCTACACCTTC
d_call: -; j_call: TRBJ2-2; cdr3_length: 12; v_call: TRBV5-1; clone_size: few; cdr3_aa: CASSWPGGELFF; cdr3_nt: TGCGCCAGCAGCTGGCCCGGAGGGGAGCTGTTTTTT
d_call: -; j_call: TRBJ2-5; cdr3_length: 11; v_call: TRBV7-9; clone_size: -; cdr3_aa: CASTWGETQYF; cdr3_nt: TGTGCCAGCACGTGGGGGGAGACCCAGTACTTC
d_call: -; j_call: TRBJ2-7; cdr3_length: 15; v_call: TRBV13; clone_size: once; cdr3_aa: CASSLGSDGTYEQYF; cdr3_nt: TGTGCCAGCAGCTTGGGAAGCGATGGGACCTACGAGCAGTACTTC
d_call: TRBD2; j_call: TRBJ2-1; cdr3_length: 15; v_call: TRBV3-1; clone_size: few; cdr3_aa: CASSQGRGTYNEQFF; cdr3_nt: TGTGCCAGCAGCCAAGGGCGGGGGACCTACAATGAGCAGTTCTTC
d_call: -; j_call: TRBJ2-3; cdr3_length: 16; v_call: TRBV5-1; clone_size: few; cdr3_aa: CASSLESSDYLDTQYF; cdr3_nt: TGCGCCAGCAGCTTGGAAAGCTCGGACTACTTAGATACGCAGTATTTT
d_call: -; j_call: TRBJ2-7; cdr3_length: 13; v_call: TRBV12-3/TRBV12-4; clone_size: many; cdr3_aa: CASSPHGEHEQYF; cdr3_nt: TGTGCCAGCAGTCCCCATGGGGAACACGAGCAGTACTTC
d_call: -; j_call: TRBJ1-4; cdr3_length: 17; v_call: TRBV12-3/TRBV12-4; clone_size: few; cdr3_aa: CASSLQFGQPPGEKLFF; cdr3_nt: TGTGCCAGCAGTTTACAATTCGGACAACCCCCGGGCGAAAAACTGTTTTTT
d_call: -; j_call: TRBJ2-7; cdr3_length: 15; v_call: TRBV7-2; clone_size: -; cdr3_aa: CASSNRDTLSYEQYF; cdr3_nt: TGTGCCAGCAGCAACCGGGACACCCTCTCCTACGAGCAGTACTTC
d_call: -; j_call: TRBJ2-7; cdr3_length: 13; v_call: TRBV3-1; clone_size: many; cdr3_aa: CASSQEGRYEQYF; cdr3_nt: TGTGCCAGCAGCCAGGAGGGCCGGTACGAGCAGTACTTC
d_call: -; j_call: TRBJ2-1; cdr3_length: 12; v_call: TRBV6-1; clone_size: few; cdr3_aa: CASFGNYNEQFF; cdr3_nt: TGTGCCAGCTTCGGCAACTACAATGAGCAGTTCTTC
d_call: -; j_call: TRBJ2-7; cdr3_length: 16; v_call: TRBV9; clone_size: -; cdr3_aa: CASSASFWANTYEQYF; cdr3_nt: TGTGCCAGCAGCGCATCCTTTTGGGCCAACACCTACGAGCAGTACTTC
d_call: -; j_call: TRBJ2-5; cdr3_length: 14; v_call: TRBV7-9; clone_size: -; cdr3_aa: CASSFRGSQETQYF; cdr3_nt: TGTGCCAGCAGCTTTCGGGGCTCCCAAGAGACCCAGTACTTC
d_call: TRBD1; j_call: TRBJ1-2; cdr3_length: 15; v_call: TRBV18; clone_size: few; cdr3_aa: CASSPDREYNYGYTF; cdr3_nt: TGTGCCAGCTCACCAGACAGGGAGTACAACTATGGCTACACCTTC
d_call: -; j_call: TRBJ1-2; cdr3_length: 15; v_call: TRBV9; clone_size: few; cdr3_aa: CASSVATGTVYGYTF; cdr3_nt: TGTGCCAGCAGCGTAGCTACGGGGACGGTCTATGGCTACACCTTC
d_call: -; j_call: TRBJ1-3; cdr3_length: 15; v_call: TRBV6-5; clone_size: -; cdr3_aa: CASSYSGQGGNTIYF; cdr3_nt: TGTGCCAGCAGTTACTCCGGGCAGGGCGGAAACACCATATATTTT
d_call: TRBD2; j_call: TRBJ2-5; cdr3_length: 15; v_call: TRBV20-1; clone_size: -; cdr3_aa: CSARKRGERQETQYF; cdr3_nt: TGCAGTGCTAGGAAGCGGGGGGAACGTCAAGAGACCCAGTACTTC
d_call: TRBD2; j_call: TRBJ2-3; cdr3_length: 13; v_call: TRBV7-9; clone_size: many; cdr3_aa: CASSLAGADTQYF; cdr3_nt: TGTGCCAGCAGTTTAGCGGGGGCTGATACGCAGTATTTT
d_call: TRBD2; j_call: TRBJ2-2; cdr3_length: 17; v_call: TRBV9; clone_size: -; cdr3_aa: CASRPTPGGALGGELFF; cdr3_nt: TGTGCCAGCAGACCCACCCCGGGGGGGGCCCTTGGCGGGGAGCTGTTTTTT
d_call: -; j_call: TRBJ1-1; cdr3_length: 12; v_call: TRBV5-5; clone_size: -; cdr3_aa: CASSSDLNEAFF; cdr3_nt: TGTGCCAGCAGCTCGGATCTCAACGAAGCTTTCTTT
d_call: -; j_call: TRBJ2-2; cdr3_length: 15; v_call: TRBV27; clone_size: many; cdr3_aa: CASSPLRPATGELFF; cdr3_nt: TGTGCCAGCAGTCCCCTAAGGCCCGCGACCGGGGAGCTGTTTTTT
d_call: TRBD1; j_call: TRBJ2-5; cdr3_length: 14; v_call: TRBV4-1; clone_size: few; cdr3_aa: CASSLIQGVETQYF; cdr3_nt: TGCGCCAGCAGCCTAATACAGGGGGTAGAGACCCAGTACTTC
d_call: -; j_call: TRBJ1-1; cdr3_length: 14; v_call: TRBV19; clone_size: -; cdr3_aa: CASSIGLLGTEAFF; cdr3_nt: TGTGCCAGTAGTATCGGTCTCTTAGGCACTGAAGCTTTCTTT
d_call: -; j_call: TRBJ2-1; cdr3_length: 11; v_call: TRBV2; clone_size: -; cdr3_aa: CASHNNNEQFF; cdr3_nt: TGTGCCAGCCATAACAACAATGAGCAGTTCTTC
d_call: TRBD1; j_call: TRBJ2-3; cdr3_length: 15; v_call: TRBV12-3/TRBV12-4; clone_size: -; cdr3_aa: CASSWDRGRVDTQYF; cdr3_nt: TGTGCCAGCAGTTGGGACAGGGGGCGCGTAGATACGCAGTATTTT
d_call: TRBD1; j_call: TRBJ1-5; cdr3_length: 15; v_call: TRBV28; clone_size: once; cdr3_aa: CASRVLGQAWAPQHF; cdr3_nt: TGTGCCAGCAGAGTTCTAGGACAGGCGTGGGCGCCCCAGCATTTT
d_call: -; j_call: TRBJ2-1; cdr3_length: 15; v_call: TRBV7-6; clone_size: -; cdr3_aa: CASSLRTMRGNEQFF; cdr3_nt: TGTGCCAGCAGCTTACGGACAATGAGGGGGAATGAGCAGTTCTTC
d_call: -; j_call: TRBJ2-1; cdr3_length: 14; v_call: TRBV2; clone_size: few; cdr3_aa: CASMYGSRYNEQFF; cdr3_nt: TGTGCCAGCATGTACGGGAGTAGGTACAATGAGCAGTTCTTC
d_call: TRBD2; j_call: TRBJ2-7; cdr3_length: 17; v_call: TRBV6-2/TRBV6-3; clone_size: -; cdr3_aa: CASGTLTSGGPPYEQYF; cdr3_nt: TGTGCCAGCGGTACCCTGACTAGCGGGGGACCCCCCTACGAGCAGTACTTC
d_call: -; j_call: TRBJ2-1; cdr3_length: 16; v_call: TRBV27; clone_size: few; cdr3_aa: CASTPQGGGAYNEQFF; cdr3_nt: TGTGCCAGCACCCCACAGGGAGGGGGCGCCTACAATGAGCAGTTCTTC
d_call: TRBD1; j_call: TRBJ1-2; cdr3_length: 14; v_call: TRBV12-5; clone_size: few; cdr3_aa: CASGSGTGRNGYTF; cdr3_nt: TGTGCTAGTGGTTCGGGGACAGGGAGAAATGGCTACACCTTC
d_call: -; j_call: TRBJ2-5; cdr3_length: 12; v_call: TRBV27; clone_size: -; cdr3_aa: CASSPNSRTQYF; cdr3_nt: TGTGCCAGCAGTCCCAATTCACGGACCCAGTACTTC
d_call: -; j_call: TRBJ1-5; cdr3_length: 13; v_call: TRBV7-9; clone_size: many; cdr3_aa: CASSQDSYMPQHF; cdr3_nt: TGTGCCAGCAGCCAAGACAGTTATATGCCCCAGCATTTT
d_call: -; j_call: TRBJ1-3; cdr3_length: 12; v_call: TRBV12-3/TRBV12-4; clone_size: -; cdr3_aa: CASSLHGGTIYF; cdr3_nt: TGTGCCAGCAGTTTACACGGCGGCACCATATATTTT
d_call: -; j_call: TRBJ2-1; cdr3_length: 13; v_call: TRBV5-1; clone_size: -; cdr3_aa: CASSQLEYNEQFF; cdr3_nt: TGCGCCAGCAGCCAACTAGAGTACAATGAGCAGTTCTTC
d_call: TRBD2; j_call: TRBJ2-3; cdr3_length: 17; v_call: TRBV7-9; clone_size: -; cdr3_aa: CASSLEALAVLPDTQYF; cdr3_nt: TGTGCCAGCAGCTTAGAGGCCCTAGCGGTCCTCCCAGATACGCAGTATTTT
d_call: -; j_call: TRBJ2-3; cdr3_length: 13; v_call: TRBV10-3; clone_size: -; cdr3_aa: CAISVPSRDTQYF; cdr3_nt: TGTGCCATCAGTGTGCCCTCGAGAGATACGCAGTATTTT
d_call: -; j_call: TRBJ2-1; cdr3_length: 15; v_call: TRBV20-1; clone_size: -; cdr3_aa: CSASRNLEGLNEQFF; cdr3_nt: TGCAGTGCTAGTCGCAATTTGGAAGGGTTGAATGAGCAGTTCTTC
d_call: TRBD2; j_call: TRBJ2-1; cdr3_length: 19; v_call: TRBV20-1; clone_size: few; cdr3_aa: CSARDRGPSGGRSYNEQFF; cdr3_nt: TGCAGTGCTAGAGATCGTGGGCCTAGCGGGGGAAGATCCTACAATGAGCAGTTCTTC
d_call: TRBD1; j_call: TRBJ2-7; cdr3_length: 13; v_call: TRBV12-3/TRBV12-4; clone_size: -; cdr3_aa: CASSYGQGREQYF; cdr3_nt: TGTGCCAGCAGCTACGGACAGGGACGCGAGCAGTACTTC
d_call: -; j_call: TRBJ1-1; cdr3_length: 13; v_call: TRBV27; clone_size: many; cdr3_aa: CASSLKVGTEAFF; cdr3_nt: TGTGCCAGCAGTTTAAAGGTTGGGACTGAAGCTTTCTTT
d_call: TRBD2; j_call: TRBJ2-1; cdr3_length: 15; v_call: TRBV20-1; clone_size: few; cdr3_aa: CSAPTSGGLYNEQFF; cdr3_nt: TGCAGTGCCCCGACTAGCGGGGGACTCTACAATGAGCAGTTCTTC
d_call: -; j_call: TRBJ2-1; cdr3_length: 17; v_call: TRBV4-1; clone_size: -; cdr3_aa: CASSLPTGGAGNNEQFF; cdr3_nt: TGCGCCAGCAGCCTGCCGACTGGGGGCGCGGGAAACAATGAGCAGTTCTTC
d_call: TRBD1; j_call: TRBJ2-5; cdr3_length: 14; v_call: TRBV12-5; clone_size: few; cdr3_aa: CASGLGQKQETQYF; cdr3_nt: TGTGCTAGTGGCCTGGGACAGAAGCAAGAGACCCAGTACTTC
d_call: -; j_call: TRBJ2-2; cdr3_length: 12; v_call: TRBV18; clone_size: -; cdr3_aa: CATTEDTGELFF; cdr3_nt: TGTGCCACCACGGAAGACACCGGGGAGCTGTTTTTT
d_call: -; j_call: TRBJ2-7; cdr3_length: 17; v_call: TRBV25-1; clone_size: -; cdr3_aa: CASSAVTGGRGSYEQYF; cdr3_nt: TGTGCCAGCAGTGCCGTAACTGGAGGGAGGGGGTCCTACGAGCAGTACTTC
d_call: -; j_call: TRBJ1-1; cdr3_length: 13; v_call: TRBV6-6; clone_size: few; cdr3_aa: CASMKFLGTEAFF; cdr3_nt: TGTGCCAGCATGAAGTTTCTAGGCACTGAAGCTTTCTTT
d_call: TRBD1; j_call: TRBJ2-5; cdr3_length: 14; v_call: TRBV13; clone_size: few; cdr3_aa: CASSPMDRKETQYF; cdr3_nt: TGTGCCAGCAGCCCCATGGACAGGAAAGAGACCCAGTACTTC
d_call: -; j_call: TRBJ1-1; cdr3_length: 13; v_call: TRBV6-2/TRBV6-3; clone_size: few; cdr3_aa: CASEGARGTEAFF; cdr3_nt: TGTGCCAGTGAAGGGGCCAGAGGTACTGAAGCTTTCTTT
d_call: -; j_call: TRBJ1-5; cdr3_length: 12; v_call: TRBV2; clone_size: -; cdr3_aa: CASSEGAGAQHF; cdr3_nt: TGTGCCAGCAGTGAGGGTGCAGGGGCCCAGCATTTT
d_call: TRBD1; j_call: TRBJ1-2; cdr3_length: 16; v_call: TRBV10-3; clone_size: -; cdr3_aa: CAIRGGTGRLLYGYTF; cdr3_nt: TGTGCCATCAGGGGCGGGACAGGTCGACTCCTCTATGGCTACACCTTC
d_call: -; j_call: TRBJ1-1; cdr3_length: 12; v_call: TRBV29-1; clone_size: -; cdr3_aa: CSVDGQNTEAFF; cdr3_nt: TGCAGCGTTGATGGCCAGAACACTGAAGCTTTCTTT